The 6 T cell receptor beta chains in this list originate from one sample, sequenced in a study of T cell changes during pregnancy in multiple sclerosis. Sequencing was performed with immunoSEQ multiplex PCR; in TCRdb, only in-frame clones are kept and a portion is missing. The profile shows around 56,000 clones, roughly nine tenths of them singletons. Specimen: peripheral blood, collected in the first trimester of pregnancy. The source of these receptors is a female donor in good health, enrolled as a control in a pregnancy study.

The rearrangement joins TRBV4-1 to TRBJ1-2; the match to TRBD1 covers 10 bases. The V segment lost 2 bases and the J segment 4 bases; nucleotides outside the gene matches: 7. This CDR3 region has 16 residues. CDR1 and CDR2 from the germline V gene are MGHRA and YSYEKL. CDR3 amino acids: CASSQQTGGYGYGYTF. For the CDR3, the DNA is TGCGCCAGCAGCCAACAGACAGGGGGCTATGGCTATGGCTACACCTTC.

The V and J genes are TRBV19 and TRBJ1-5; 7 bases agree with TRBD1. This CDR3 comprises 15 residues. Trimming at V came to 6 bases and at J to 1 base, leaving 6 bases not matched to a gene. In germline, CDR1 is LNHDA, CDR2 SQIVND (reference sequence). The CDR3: CASSLYRGSNQPQHF. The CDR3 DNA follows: TGTGCCAGTAGCCTATACAGGGGCAGCAATCAGCCCCAGCATTTT.

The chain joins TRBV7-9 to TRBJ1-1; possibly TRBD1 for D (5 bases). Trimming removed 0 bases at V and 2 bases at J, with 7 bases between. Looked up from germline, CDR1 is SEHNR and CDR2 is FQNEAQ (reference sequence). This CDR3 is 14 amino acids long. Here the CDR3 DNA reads TGTGCCAGCAGCTTAGCACAGGATAACACTGAAGCTTTCTTT. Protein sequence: CASSLAQDNTEAFF.

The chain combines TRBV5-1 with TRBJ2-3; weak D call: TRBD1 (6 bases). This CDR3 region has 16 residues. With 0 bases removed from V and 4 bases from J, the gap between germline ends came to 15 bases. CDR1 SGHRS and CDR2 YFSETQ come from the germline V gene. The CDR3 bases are TGCGCCAGCAGCTTGGTGATCACAGGGTTTTCAGATACGCAGTATTTT. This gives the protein CASSLVITGFSDTQYF.

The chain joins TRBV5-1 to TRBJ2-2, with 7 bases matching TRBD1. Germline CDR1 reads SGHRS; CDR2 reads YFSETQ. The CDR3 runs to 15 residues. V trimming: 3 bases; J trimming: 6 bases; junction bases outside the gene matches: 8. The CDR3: CASSWRQGSAGELFF. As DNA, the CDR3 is TGCGCCAGCAGCTGGAGACAGGGATCGGCCGGGGAGCTGTTTTTT.

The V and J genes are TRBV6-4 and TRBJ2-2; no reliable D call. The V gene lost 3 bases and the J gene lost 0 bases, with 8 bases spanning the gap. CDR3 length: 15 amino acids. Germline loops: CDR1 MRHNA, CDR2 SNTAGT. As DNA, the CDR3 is TGTGCCAGCAGTGAAGAGGTAGCGAACACCGGGGAGCTGTTTTTT. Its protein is CASSEEVANTGELFF.